The 17 T cell receptor beta chains reported below all come from one sample, sequenced in a study of T cell responses to AZD1222 COVID-19 vaccine. Using immunoSEQ multiplex PCR, the repertoire was profiled, and TCRdb retains in-frame clones only, with some absent. The sample contains 200,000 to 300,000 clones, roughly 93% of which appear only once. The sequences come from peripheral blood, collected on day 0 of AZD1222 vaccination. All receptors come from an adult in good health.

This clone was picked up one time. This chain uses TRBV2 with TRBJ1-5; maybe TRBD1 (5 bases). CDR1 is SNHLY and CDR2 is FYNNEI in the germline V gene. This CDR3 has 13 amino acids. V lost 7 bases to trimming and J lost 2 bases, with 9 bases between them. The CDR3 DNA reads TGTGCCAGCAATCGACAGCGCAATCAGCCCCAGCATTTT. This encodes CASNRQRNQPQHF.

V gene TRBV1 combines with J gene TRBJ2-7. TRBV1 represents a pseudogene. This CDR3 is built from 16 residues. The CDR3 DNA reads TGCACCAGCAGCCGGAATGGGTACCCCCCCCTCTACGAGCAGTACTTC. Translation: CTSSRNGYPPLYEQYF.

The chain has TRBV10-3 and TRBJ1-2; D is perhaps TRBD1 (5 bases). In germline, CDR1 is ENHRY, CDR2 SYGVKD. The CDR3 spans 14 residues. With 10 bases removed from V and 0 bases from J, the gap between germline ends came to 15 bases. CDR3 coding DNA: TGTGCCACGCTACCGGGGACCTCTAACTATGGCTACACCTTC. Translating gives CATLPGTSNYGYTF.

This clone has just a few counts. In DNA form, the CDR3 reads TGTGCCAGCAGCCAAGGGGGGGCCGGGATTTATTCACCCCTCCACTTT. It codes for CASSQGGAGIYSPLHF. The chain uses TRBV3-1 (or the pseudogene TRBV3-2) and TRBJ1-6; possibly TRBD1 for D (6 bases). The CDR3 loop spans 16 amino acids. Trimming removed 1 base at V and 8 bases at J, with 15 bases between. CDR1 and CDR2 (germline): LGHDT, YNNKEL (reference sequence).

This clone appeared a single time. V gene TRBV9 combines with J gene TRBJ1-1; D is perhaps TRBD1 (5 bases). The ends were cut back, 3 bases at V and 0 bases at J, with 6 bases in the middle. CDR1 and CDR2 (germline): SGDLS, YYNGEE. This CDR3 comprises 13 residues. The CDR3 is CASSGQMNTEAFF. The CDR3 DNA reads TGTGCCAGCAGCGGACAGATGAACACTGAAGCTTTCTTT.

The chain couples TRBV9 to TRBJ2-1; perhaps TRBD2 as D (6 bases). V was pared by 4 bases and J by 6 bases, with 20 bases between. Germline V lookup: CDR1 SGDLS, CDR2 YYNGEE. This CDR3 comprises 16 residues. The CDR3 DNA reads TGTGCCAGCAGCAACACCGGTGCGGGGCCCCCCAATGAGCAGTTCTTC. Protein sequence: CASSNTGAGPPNEQFF.

This sequence joins TRBV27 and TRBJ2-2, with D hard to call. Trimming stripped 6 bases from V and 1 base from J, with 6 bases between. CDR1 and CDR2 from the germline V gene are MNHEY and SMNVEV (reference sequence). This CDR3 contains 13 residues. This CDR3 reads CASRYWNTGELFF. Here the CDR3 DNA reads TGTGCCAGCAGATACTGGAACACCGGGGAGCTGTTTTTT.

This clone is a singleton in its sample. This sequence joins TRBV7-9 and TRBJ1-3; D not certain. Germline values: CDR1 SEHNR, CDR2 FQNEAQ (reference sequence). The CDR3 is 14 residues long. V was cut by 2 bases and J by 1 base, with 6 bases left in between. The CDR3 DNA sequence: TGTGCCAGCAGCTTACTGGGATCTGGAAACACCATATATTTT. Encoded protein: CASSLLGSGNTIYF.

The rearrangement joins TRBV4-1 to TRBJ2-5; D might be TRBD2 (7 bases). Germline V CDR1 and CDR2: MGHRA, YSYEKL. The V gene lost 4 bases and the J gene lost 1 base, with 13 bases spanning the gap. This CDR3 has 15 residues. Here the CDR3 DNA reads TGCGCCAGCAGCCCCTTAGGGGGGGGCCAAGAGACCCAGTACTTC. It encodes CASSPLGGGQETQYF.

The chain joins TRBV11-3 to TRBJ2-2, with a weak D call TRBD1 (7 bases). Trimming pared 5 bases from V and 5 bases from J, leaving 18 bases between. This CDR3 is 16 amino acids long. Germline CDR1 is SGHNT and CDR2 is YENEEA. The CDR3 DNA follows: TGTGCCAGCAGCACACTCACCCCAGGGGGGACCGGGGAGCTGTTTTTT. Its protein product is CASSTLTPGGTGELFF.

The chain employs TRBV4-2 and TRBJ2-3; 9 positions agree with TRBD2. Germline CDR1 LGHNA, CDR2 YNFKEQ. The junction had 8 bases not matched to a gene; V was cut back by 0 bases and J by 1 base. This CDR3 region has 18 residues. The CDR3, as DNA: TGTGCCAGCAGCCAAGACCCACTTAGCGGGGGTGGCACAGATACGCAGTATTTT. Residues: CASSQDPLSGGGTDTQYF.

This clone was recorded once. The gene calls are TRBV27 and TRBJ1-1; D not certain. This CDR3 region has 13 residues. The germline V and J ends were trimmed by 5 bases and 3 bases, with 10 bases remaining between them. Germline CDR1 reads MNHEY; CDR2 reads SMNVEV (reference sequence). The CDR3 DNA is TGTGCCAGCAGTCAAAGAACGGACACTGAAGCTTTCTTT. Translated: CASSQRTDTEAFF.

This chain connects TRBV3-1 (or the pseudogene TRBV3-2) to TRBJ2-7, with 10 bases matching TRBD2. V shed 4 bases, J shed 3 bases, and the junction held 3 bases outside the gene matches. The CDR3 runs 14 residues. The V gene's germline CDR1 is LGHDT and CDR2 YNNKEL (reference sequence). CDR3 in DNA: TGTGCCAGCAGCCCAATAGCGGGGGGCTACGAGCAGTACTTC. Amino acids: CASSPIAGGYEQYF.

The chain links TRBV4-1 to TRBJ1-1; D unresolved. Germline V gene sequence: CDR1 MGHRA, CDR2 YSYEKL. Trimming removed 0 bases from V and 5 bases from J, with 19 bases in between. This CDR3 is built from 17 residues. The CDR3 protein is CASSQELGPKGWTEAFF. CDR3 DNA sequence: TGCGCCAGCAGCCAAGAACTAGGACCTAAGGGATGGACTGAAGCTTTCTTT.

The rearrangement uses TRBV10-2 and TRBJ2-5, with 8 bases aligning to TRBD1. This CDR3 is built from 14 residues. With 3 bases clipped from V and 5 bases from J, the junction kept 5 bases outside the gene matches. CDR1 is WSHSY, CDR2 SAAADI, per germline. The CDR3 DNA follows: TGCGCCAGCAGTGATGCAGGGGGCAGGGAGACCCAGTACTTC. Protein sequence: CASSDAGGRETQYF.

V usage is TRBV5-1 and J usage is TRBJ2-1; a possible D gene is TRBD2 (5 bases). The CDR3 covers 16 residues. V was pared by 5 bases and J by 9 bases, with 24 bases between. Per germline, CDR1 SGHRS and CDR2 YFSETQ. Here the CDR3 DNA reads TGCGCCAGCAGACTAATTTTGGGCCCCGGGAAGGGTGAGCAGTTCTTC. Amino acid sequence: CASRLILGPGKGEQFF.

The V call is TRBV19, the J call TRBJ2-1; TRBD2 matches 13 bases. Per germline, CDR1 LNHDA and CDR2 SQIVND (reference sequence). The ends lost 5 bases at V and 2 bases at J; junction bases unmatched: 6. This CDR3 region has 17 residues. CDR3: CASSQTGTSGTYNEQFF. DNA for the CDR3: TGTGCCAGTAGTCAAACCGGGACTAGCGGGACCTACAATGAGCAGTTCTTC.